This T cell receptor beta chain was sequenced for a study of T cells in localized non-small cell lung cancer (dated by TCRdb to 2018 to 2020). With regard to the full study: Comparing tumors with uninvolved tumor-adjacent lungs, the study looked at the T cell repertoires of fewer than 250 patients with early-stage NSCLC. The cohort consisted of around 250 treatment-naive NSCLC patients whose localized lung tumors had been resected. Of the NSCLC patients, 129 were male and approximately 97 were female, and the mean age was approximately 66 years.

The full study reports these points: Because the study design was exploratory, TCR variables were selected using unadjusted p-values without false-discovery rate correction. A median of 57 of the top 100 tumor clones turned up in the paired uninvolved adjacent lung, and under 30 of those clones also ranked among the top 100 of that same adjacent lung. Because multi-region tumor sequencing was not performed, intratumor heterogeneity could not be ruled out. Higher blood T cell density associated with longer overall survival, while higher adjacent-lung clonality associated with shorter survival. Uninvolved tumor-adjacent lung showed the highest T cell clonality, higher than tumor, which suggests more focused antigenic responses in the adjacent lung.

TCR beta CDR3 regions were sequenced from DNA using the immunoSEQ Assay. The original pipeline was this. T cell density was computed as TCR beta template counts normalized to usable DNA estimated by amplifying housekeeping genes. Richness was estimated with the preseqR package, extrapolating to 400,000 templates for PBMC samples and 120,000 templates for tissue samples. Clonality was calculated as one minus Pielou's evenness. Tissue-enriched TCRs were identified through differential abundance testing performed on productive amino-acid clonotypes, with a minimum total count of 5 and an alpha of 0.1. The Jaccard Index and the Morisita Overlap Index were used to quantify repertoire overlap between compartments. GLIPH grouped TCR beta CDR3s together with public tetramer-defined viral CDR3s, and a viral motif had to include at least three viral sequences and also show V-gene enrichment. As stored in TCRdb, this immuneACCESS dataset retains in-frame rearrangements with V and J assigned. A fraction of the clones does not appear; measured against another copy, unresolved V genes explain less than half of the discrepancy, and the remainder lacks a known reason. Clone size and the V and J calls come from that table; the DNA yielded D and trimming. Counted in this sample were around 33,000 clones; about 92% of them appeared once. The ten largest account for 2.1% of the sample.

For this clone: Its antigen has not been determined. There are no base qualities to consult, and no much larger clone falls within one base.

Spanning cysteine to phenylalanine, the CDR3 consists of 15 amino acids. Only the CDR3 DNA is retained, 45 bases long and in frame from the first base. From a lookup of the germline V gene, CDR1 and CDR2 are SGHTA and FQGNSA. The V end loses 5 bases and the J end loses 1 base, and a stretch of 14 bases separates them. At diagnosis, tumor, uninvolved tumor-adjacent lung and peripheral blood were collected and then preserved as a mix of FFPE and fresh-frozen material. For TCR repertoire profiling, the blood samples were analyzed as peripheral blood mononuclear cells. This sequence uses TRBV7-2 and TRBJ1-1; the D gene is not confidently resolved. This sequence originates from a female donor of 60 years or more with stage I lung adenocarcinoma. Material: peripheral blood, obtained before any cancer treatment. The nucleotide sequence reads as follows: TGTGCCAGCAGCATCAGCGGGCGGGAGAACACTGAAGCTTTCTTT. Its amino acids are CASSISGRENTEAFF.